This T cell receptor (beta chain) was recorded in a study of neoadjuvant anti-PD-1 for oral cavity cancer. This clone was detected only a few times. Its antigen is unidentified. TCRdb's copy holds only in-frame clones and misses some; the assay was immunoSEQ multiplex PCR. The table records about 7,800 clones, approximately 70% of them present only once. The germline CDR1 and CDR2 sequences are SGHTA and FQGTGA. CDR3 length: 14 residues. V gave up 8 bases and J gave up 0 bases; unmatched junction bases: 3. The time point here: after neoadjuvant nivolumab, at surgical resection. The patients had HPV-negative, locally advanced oral cavity squamous cell carcinoma. Findings of the study overall: TCR analyses covered only a few patients per response group.

The chain links TRBV7-3 to TRBJ2-2, with TRBD2 matching over 7 bases. The specimen comprised PBMCs, sampled after nivolumab (anti-PD-1) treatment. The origin of this receptor is a person aged 35-79 years with oral cavity squamous cell carcinoma. CDR3 DNA sequence: TGTGCCAGCGCTAGCGGCCCGAACACCGGGGAGCTGTTTTTT. Translating gives CASASGPNTGELFF.